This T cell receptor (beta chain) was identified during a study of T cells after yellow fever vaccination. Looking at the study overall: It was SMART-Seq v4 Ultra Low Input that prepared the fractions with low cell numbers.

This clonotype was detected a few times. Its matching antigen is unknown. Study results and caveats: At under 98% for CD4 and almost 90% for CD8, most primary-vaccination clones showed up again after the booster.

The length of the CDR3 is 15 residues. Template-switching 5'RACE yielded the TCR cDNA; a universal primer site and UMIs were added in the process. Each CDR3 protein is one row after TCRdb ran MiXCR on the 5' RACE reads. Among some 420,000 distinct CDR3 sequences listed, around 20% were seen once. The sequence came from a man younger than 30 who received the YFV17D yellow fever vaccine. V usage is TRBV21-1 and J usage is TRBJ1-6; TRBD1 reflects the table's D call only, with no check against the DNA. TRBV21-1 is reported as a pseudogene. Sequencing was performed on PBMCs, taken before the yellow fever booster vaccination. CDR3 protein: CASSKGPGTNSPLHF. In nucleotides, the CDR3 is TGTGCCAGCAGCAAAGGTCCAGGGACGAATTCACCCCTCCACTTT.